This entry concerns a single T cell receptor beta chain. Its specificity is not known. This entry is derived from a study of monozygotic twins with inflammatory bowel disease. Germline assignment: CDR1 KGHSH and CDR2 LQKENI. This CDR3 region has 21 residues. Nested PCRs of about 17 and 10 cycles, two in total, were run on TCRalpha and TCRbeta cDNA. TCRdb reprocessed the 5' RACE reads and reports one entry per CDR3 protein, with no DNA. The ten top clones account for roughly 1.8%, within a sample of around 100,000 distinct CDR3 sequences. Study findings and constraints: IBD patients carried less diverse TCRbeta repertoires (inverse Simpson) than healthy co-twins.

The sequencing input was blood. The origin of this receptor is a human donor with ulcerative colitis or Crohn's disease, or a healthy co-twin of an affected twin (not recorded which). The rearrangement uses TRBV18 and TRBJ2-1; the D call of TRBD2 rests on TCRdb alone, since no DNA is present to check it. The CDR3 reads CASSLIRTAASSGSFGNEQFF.